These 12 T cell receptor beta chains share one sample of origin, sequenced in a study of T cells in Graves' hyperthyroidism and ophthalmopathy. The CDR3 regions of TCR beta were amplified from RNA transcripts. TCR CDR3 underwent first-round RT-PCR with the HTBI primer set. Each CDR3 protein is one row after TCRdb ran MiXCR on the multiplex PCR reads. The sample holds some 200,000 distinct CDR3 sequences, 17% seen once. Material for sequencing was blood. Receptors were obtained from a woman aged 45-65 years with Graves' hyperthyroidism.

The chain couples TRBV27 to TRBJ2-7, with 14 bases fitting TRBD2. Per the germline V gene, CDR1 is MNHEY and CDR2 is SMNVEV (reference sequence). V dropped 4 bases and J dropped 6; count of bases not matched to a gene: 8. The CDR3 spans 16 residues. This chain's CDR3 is CASSSGLAGGLAEQYF. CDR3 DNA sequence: TGTGCCAGCAGTTCCGGACTAGCGGGGGGTTTGGCCGAGCAGTACTTC.

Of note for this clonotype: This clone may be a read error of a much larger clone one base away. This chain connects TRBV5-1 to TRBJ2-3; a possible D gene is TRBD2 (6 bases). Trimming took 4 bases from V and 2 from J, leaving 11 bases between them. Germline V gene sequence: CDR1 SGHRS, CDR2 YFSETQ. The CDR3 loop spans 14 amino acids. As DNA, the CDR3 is TGCGCCAGCAGCCCAGGGACTTACACAGATACGCAGTATTTT. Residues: CASSPGTYTDTQYF.

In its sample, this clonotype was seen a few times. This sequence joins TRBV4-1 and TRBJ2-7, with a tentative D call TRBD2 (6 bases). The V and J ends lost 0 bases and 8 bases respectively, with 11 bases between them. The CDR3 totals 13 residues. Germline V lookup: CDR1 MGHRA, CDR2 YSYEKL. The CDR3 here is CASSQETGGQQYF. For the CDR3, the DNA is TGCGCCAGCAGCCAAGAGACCGGGGGTCAGCAGTACTTC.

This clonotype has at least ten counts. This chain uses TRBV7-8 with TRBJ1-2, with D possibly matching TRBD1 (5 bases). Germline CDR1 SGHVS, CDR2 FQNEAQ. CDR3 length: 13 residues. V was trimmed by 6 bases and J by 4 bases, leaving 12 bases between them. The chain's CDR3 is CASRSGLGYGYTF. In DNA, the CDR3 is TGTGCCAGCAGATCAGGGTTGGGCTATGGCTACACCTTC. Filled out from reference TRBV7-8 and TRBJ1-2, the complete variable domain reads GAGVSQSPRYKVAKRGQDVALRCDPISGHVSLFWYQQALGQGPEFLTYFQNEAQLDKSGLPSDRFFAERPEGSVSTLKIQRTQQEDSAVYLCASRSGLGYGYTFGSGTRLTVV.

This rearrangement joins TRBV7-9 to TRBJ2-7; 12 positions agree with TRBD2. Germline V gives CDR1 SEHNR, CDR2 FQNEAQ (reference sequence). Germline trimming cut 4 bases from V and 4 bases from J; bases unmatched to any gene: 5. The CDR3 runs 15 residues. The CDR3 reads CASSYRLAGVYEQYF. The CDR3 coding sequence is TGTGCCAGCAGCTACAGACTAGCGGGAGTTTACGAGCAGTACTTC.

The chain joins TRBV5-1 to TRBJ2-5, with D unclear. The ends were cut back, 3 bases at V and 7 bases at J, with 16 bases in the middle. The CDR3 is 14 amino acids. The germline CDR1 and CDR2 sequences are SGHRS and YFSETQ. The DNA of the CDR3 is TGCGCCAGCAGCTCGAACAGTCTTTCTGTGACCCAGTACTTC. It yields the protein CASSSNSLSVTQYF.

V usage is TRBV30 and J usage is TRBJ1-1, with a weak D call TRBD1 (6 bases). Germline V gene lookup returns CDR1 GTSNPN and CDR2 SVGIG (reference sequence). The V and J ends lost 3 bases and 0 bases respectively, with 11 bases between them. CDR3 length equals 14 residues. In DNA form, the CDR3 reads TGTGCCTGGAGCAAAACAGGGATGAACACTGAAGCTTTCTTT. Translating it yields CAWSKTGMNTEAFF.

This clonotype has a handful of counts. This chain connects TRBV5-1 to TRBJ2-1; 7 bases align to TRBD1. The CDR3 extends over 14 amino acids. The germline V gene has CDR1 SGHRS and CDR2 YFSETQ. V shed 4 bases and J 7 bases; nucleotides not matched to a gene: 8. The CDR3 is CASSKPDRQNEQFF. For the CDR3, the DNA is TGCGCCAGCAGCAAGCCGGACAGGCAAAATGAGCAGTTCTTC.

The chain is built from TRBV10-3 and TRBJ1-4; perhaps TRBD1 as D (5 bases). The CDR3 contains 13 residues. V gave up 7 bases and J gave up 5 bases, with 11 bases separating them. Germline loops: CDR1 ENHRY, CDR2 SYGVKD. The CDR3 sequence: CAITGHVNEKLFF. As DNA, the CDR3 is TGTGCCATCACCGGACACGTGAATGAAAAACTGTTTTTT.

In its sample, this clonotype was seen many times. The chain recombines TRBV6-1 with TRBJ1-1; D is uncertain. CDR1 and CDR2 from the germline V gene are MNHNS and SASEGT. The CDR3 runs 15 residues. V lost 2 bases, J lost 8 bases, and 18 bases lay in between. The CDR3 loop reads CASSEQVGRVSEAFF. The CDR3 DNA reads TGTGCCAGCAGTGAACAAGTCGGTAGGGTGTCGGAAGCTTTCTTT.

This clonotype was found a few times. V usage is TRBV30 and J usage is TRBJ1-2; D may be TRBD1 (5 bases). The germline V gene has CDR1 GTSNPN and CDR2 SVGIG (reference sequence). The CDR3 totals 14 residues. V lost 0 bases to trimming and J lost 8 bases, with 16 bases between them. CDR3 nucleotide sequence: TGTGCCTGGAGTGTGCCCAGGGATCTGAGGGGCTACACCTTC. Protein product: CAWSVPRDLRGYTF.

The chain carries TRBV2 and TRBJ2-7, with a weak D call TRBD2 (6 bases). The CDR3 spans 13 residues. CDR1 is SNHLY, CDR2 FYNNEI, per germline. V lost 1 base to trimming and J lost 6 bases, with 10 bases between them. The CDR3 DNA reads TGTGCCAGCAGTGAAGAGGCGGGGCTCGAGCAGTACTTC. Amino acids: CASSEEAGLEQYF.